This T cell receptor beta chain was observed in a study of human T cells and chemical hapten exposure. Described time point: pre-sensitization, week 0. Treatment reported: therapeutic diphenylcyclopropenone sensitization with weekly scalp DPC. This clonotype was picked up a small number of times. TCRdb re-analysed the RACE reads in MiXCR, keeping a single row per CDR3 protein. The table records around 300,000 distinct CDR3 sequences, around 5% of them present only once. The V end lost 2 bases, the J end lost 0 bases, and 11 bases lay between the germline ends. Per the germline V gene, CDR1 is MNHNY and CDR2 is SVGAGI (reference sequence). The CDR3 has 15 amino acids.

The clonotype comes from a woman between 18 and 29 years old with alopecia areata. Some clones in this sample may be carry-over from other donors' samples. The V gene is TRBV6-6, the J gene TRBJ2-7; a possible D gene is TRBD1 (5 bases). The specimen comprised whole blood, sampled in connection with sensitization to the hapten diphenylcyclopropenone (DPC). The CDR3 is CASSYPAGNSYEQYF. In DNA form, the CDR3 reads TGTGCCAGCAGTTACCCCGCAGGGAACTCCTACGAGCAGTACTTC.